This TCR beta chain was sequenced during a study of T cells expressing NK-cell markers. The overall study: Sorted CD3+CD56+NKG2C+, CD3+CD56+NKG2C- and CD3+CD56-NKG2C+ T cells provided the TCR beta repertoires. In the group of eight sequenced donors, seven were HCMV-seropositive and one was seronegative.

Study conclusions and caveats: The study found these clonotypes also leading the CD3+CD56-NKG2C+ fraction in four donors.

About this clonotype itself: Its antigen is not known.

It was by 5'RACE template switching with UMIs that TCR beta cDNA was made. TCRdb re-analyzed the 5' RACE reads; it lists each CDR3 protein once, without DNA. Here the sample table reports 300,000 to 450,000 distinct CDR3 sequences. This TCR was recovered from a man aged 18-70 years in good health. The sequenced sample consisted of blood T cells: a sorted CD56 or NKG2C T cell subset, CD4+ or CD8+ T cells, or bulk PBMC T cells (not recorded which).

The CDR3: CASRPGTVSSPLHF. J is TRBJ1-6 and V is TRBV6-1; TCRdb proposes TRBD1, but this gene call is untestable without DNA. This CDR3 has 14 amino acids. Germline CDR1 is MNHNS and CDR2 is SASEGT.